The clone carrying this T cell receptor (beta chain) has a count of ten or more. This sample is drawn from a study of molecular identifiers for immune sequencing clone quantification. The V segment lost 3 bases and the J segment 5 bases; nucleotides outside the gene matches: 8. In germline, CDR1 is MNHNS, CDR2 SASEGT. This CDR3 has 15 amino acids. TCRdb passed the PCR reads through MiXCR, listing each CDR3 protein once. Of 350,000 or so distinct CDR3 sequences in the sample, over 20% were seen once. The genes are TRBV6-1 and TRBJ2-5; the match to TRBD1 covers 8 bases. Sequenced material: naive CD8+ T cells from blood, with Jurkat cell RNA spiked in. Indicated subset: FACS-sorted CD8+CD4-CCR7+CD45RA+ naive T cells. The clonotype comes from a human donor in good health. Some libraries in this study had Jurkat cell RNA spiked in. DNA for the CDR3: TGTGCCAGCAGTGACGACAGGGGAATCCTGGAGACCCAGTACTTC. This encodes CASSDDRGILETQYF.